This section outlines one T cell receptor beta chain sequence together with its context. Across 20 to 25 US areas, participants ranged in age from about 18 to 89 years. Membership in each cohort depended on participant-reported clinical history. The authors' processing: Using reference gene primer amplification, nucleated cell counts were estimated. Profiled with immunoSEQ multiplex PCR; TCRdb holds only in-frame clones, not every one. V and J calls and clone size come straight from that table; D and trimming were deduced from the DNA. This table has roughly 180,000 clones, over 70% appearing once. The CDR3 runs to 14 residues. This entry is derived from a study of blood T cell repertoires in COVID-19. Overall study context: The United States, Italy and Spain provided the acute and convalescent COVID-19 samples.

J is TRBJ2-7 and V is TRBV21-1; the DNA was not compared with TRBD2, the D call given in the table. TRBV21-1 is a known pseudogene. This clonotype originated in a man aged 50 to 59 who had recovered from COVID-19. The sequenced sample was PBMCs or T cells enriched from blood (not recorded which). CDR3: CASSKVASGDEQYF. The CDR3 DNA sequence: TGTGCCAGCAGCAAAGTGGCTAGCGGAGACGAGCAGTACTTC.